Shown below are 22 T cell receptor beta chains from a single sample sequenced in a study of cytomegalovirus exposure and HLA in healthy donors. Primers for the PCR totalled 60 Vbeta and 13 Jbeta. TCRdb's copy holds only in-frame clones and misses some; the assay was immunoSEQ multiplex PCR. The sample records about 130,000 clones, roughly 15% being singletons. Sequencing was performed on PBMCs. These receptor sequences come from a female donor in good health and CMV-seropositive.

This chain links TRBV6-5 with TRBJ1-5, with D possibly matching TRBD1 (5 bases). CDR1 MNHEY and CDR2 SVGAGI come from the germline V gene. V lost 2 bases and J lost 9, with 17 bases in between. The CDR3 has 15 amino acids. The CDR3 protein is CASSYDRRVGSPQHF. Here the CDR3 DNA reads TGTGCCAGCAGTTACGACAGAAGGGTGGGTTCGCCCCAGCATTTT.

A few counts support this clone. This chain connects TRBV4-3 to TRBJ2-3, with 7 bases fitting TRBD2. V was clipped by 3 bases and J by 4 bases; unmatched bases: 10. Germline lookup yields CDR1 LGHNA and CDR2 YSLEER. The CDR3 consists of 16 residues. The CDR3 nucleotides are TGCGCCAGCAGCCATGCCGTGGCGGGAGTGGCAGATACGCAGTATTTT. It encodes CASSHAVAGVADTQYF.

In this sample, this clone turned up a few times. Additional DNA sequences in this sample encode the identical CDR3. The CDR3 DNA follows: TGTGCCAGCAGTTACAGCGGGGGGGGGTACAATGAGCAGTTCTTC. Translation: CASSYSGGGYNEQFF. This rearrangement joins TRBV6-5 to TRBJ2-1; TRBD2 agrees at 10 bases. The CDR3 is made up of 15 amino acids. Trimming took 2 bases from V and 4 from J; bases not matched to a gene: 2. Germline V gene sequence: CDR1 MNHEY, CDR2 SVGAGI.

The V gene is TRBV5-6, the J gene TRBJ2-7; D gene ambiguous. Germline CDR1 SGHDT, CDR2 YYEEEE. V was pared by 4 bases and J by 0 bases, with 20 bases between. The CDR3 is 17 residues long. The chain's CDR3 is CASSLRTPGSSSYEQYF. CDR3 nucleotides: TGTGCCAGCAGCCTTAGAACCCCCGGGTCGAGCTCCTACGAGCAGTACTTC.

This chain connects TRBV7-2 to TRBJ1-1; 7 bases fit TRBD1. The V segment lost 5 bases and the J segment 6 bases; nucleotides outside the gene matches: 12. Germline V gives CDR1 SGHTA, CDR2 FQGNSA. This CDR3 is 15 amino acids long. The CDR3 sequence is CASSPSAGGTPEAFF. For the CDR3, the DNA is TGTGCCAGCAGCCCCTCGGCAGGGGGTACCCCTGAAGCTTTCTTT. The full variable domain, completed using reference TRBV7-2 and TRBJ1-1, is GAGVSQSPSNKVTEKGKDVELRCDPISGHTALYWYRQSLGQGLEFLIYFQGNSAPDKSGLPSDRFSAERTGGSVSTLTIQRTQQEDSAVYLCASSPSAGGTPEAFFGQGTRLTVV.

This clone was recorded a few times. The chain combines TRBV6-1 with TRBJ1-1; D ambiguous. The CDR3 has 12 residues. Germline CDR1 reads MNHNS; CDR2 reads SASEGT. V lost 4 bases and J lost 1, with 4 bases in between. Here the CDR3 reads CASSARNTEAFF. The CDR3 DNA reads as TGTGCCAGCAGTGCCCGGAACACTGAAGCTTTCTTT.

This chain links TRBV10-3 with TRBJ2-1; 8 positions match TRBD2. Per the germline V gene, CDR1 is ENHRY and CDR2 is SYGVKD. Trimming removed 3 bases from V and 1 base from J; junction bases left unmatched: 5. The CDR3 sequence is 16 residues long. The DNA for the CDR3 is TGTGCCATCAGTGAAGGCGGGGGGTTGTCCTACAATGAGCAGTTCTTC. Encoded protein: CAISEGGGLSYNEQFF.

In its sample, this clone was seen a few times. Different DNA sequences within this sample yield the same CDR3. This sequence joins TRBV15 and TRBJ1-1, with D uncertain. CDR3 length equals 13 residues. Germline V gene lookup returns CDR1 LNHNV and CDR2 YYDKDF (reference sequence). Trimming took 1 base from V and 1 from J, leaving 4 bases between them. The CDR3 protein is CATSRGGNTEAFF. CDR3 DNA sequence: TGTGCCACCAGCAGAGGCGGGAACACTGAAGCTTTCTTT.

The chain is built from TRBV9 and TRBJ1-5, with D perhaps matching TRBD1 (6 bases). This CDR3 comprises 16 residues. The ends were cut back, 2 bases at V and 6 bases at J, with 18 bases in the middle. Germline V lookup: CDR1 SGDLS, CDR2 YYNGEE. CDR3 DNA sequence: TGTGCCAGCAGCGTCTCCCCTGGGGGGGCGAGTCAGCCCCAGCATTTT. Encoded protein: CASSVSPGGASQPQHF.

The J gene is TRBJ2-3, the V gene TRBV7-9, with 9 bases identical to TRBD1. V dropped 5 bases and J dropped 2; count of bases not matched to a gene: 8. Germline lookup yields CDR1 SEHNR and CDR2 FQNEAQ (reference sequence). This CDR3 spans 16 amino acids. CDR3 bases: TGTGCCAGCAGCCTCAGCACAGGGGGCGTCACAGATACGCAGTATTTT. It yields the protein CASSLSTGGVTDTQYF.

V usage is TRBV2 and J usage is TRBJ1-5, with D tentatively TRBD1 (6 bases). With 6 bases removed from V and 7 bases from J, the gap between germline ends came to 28 bases. CDR3 length equals 18 residues. Germline V CDR1 and CDR2: SNHLY, FYNNEI. CDR3 coding DNA: TGTGCCAGCAGCTACAGATGGACAGAGAAATATGGGGACCAGCCCCAGCATTTT. This translates into CASSYRWTEKYGDQPQHF.

On this clone: This may arise from a read error, as a much more abundant clone is one base away. This sample also contains other DNA sequences that code for the same CDR3. The chain recombines TRBV6-5 with TRBJ1-1; D perhaps matches TRBD1 (6 bases). Germline V gene lookup returns CDR1 MNHEY and CDR2 SVGAGI. The CDR3 has 15 amino acids. The CDR3 sequence: CASSYSGAMNTEAFF. CDR3 in DNA: TGTGCCAGCAGCTACTCAGGGGCTATGAACACTGAAGCTTTCTTT.

This chain links TRBV5-4 with TRBJ2-5, with TRBD2 matching 11 bases. Losses at the gene ends were 1 base for V and 4 bases for J; bases not matched to a gene: 3. The length of the CDR3 is 15 residues. Per germline, CDR1 SGHNT and CDR2 YYREEE (reference sequence). The CDR3 nucleotides read TGTGCCAGCAGCTTGCCCCTAGCGGGGGGAGAGACCCAGTACTTC. Its translation: CASSLPLAGGETQYF.

This chain uses TRBV6-6 with TRBJ1-4; D ambiguous. The germline V gene has CDR1 MNHNY and CDR2 SVGAGI (reference sequence). V lost 2 bases, J lost 0 bases, and 4 bases lay in between. This CDR3 is built from 14 residues. CDR3: CASSYIATNEKLFF. CDR3 sequence (DNA): TGTGCCAGCAGTTACATCGCAACTAATGAAAAACTGTTTTTT.

This clone was counted a few times. The rearrangement uses TRBV5-4 and TRBJ2-7; TRBD2 might be the D (5 bases). The germline V and J ends were trimmed by 4 bases and 0 bases, with 26 bases remaining between them. Per germline, CDR1 SGHNT and CDR2 YYREEE (reference sequence). This CDR3 contains 19 residues. The CDR3 coding sequence is TGTGCCAGCAGCAAATGGATAGAGGGTCCTTTTCGTCGCTCCTACGAGCAGTACTTC. Amino acid sequence: CASSKWIEGPFRRSYEQYF.

The rearrangement joins TRBV30 to TRBJ1-4; D is perhaps TRBD1 (6 bases). This CDR3 has 14 amino acids. Germline CDR1 is GTSNPN and CDR2 is SVGIG (reference sequence). V was pared by 5 bases and J by 0 bases, with 10 bases between. The CDR3 region has the DNA TGTGCCTGGGGGGAGGGGGCAACTAATGAAAAACTGTTTTTT. This sequence encodes CAWGEGATNEKLFF.

This clone has a handful of counts. The chain couples TRBV10-3 to TRBJ1-1; 9 bases agree with TRBD1. The germline V gene encodes CDR1 ENHRY and CDR2 SYGVKD. This CDR3 region has 16 residues. V lost 0 bases to trimming and J lost 8 bases; unmatched junction nucleotides: 10. The CDR3 loop reads CAISESRTGERREAFF. The CDR3 DNA follows: TGTGCCATCAGTGAGTCTAGGACAGGGGAGCGACGAGAAGCTTTCTTT.

CDR3 DNA: TGTGCCAGCAGCCCTACCCCGGCAGGGCCCGGGGGCTACACCTTC. This encodes CASSPTPAGPGGYTF. The V call is TRBV7-2, the J call TRBJ1-2, with a tentative D call TRBD1 (5 bases). The CDR3 consists of 15 residues. The germline V gene encodes CDR1 SGHTA and CDR2 FQGNSA. V was trimmed by 5 bases and J by 8 bases, leaving 21 bases between them.

This clone was picked up a small number of times. The rearrangement links TRBV2 to TRBJ2-6, with D uncertain. This CDR3 is 15 amino acids long. Deletions cut 7 bases from V and 2 bases from J, with 12 bases between. CDR1 is SNHLY and CDR2 is FYNNEI in the germline V gene. CDR3 residues: CASTVGPPGANVLTF. CDR3 sequence (DNA): TGTGCCAGCACCGTGGGCCCTCCTGGGGCCAACGTCCTGACTTTC.

In its sample, this clone was seen a few times. The rearrangement links TRBV6-5 to TRBJ2-7; no firm D call. With 2 bases removed from V and 0 bases from J, the gap between germline ends came to 14 bases. CDR1 is MNHEY, CDR2 SVGAGI, per germline. CDR3 length: 16 amino acids. Here the CDR3 reads CASSYGPPLDSYEQYF. CDR3 DNA: TGTGCCAGCAGTTACGGTCCCCCTTTAGACTCCTACGAGCAGTACTTC.

This clone was seen only a few times. V and J are TRBV5-1 and TRBJ1-1, with D unclear. The V end was cut by 3 bases, the J end by 0 bases, with 12 bases between. The CDR3 has 15 residues. Germline CDR1 is SGHRS and CDR2 is YFSETQ. CDR3 loop: CASSWRPGLNTEAFF. DNA of the CDR3: TGCGCCAGCAGCTGGCGGCCGGGTTTGAACACTGAAGCTTTCTTT.

The J gene is TRBJ2-2, the V gene TRBV5-1; D gene ambiguous. Per the germline V gene, CDR1 is SGHRS and CDR2 is YFSETQ. The V end was cut by 4 bases, the J end by 1 base, with 11 bases between. The CDR3 covers 15 residues. The CDR3 region is CASSPGQMNTGELFF. As DNA, the CDR3 is TGCGCCAGCAGCCCGGGTCAGATGAACACCGGGGAGCTGTTTTTT.